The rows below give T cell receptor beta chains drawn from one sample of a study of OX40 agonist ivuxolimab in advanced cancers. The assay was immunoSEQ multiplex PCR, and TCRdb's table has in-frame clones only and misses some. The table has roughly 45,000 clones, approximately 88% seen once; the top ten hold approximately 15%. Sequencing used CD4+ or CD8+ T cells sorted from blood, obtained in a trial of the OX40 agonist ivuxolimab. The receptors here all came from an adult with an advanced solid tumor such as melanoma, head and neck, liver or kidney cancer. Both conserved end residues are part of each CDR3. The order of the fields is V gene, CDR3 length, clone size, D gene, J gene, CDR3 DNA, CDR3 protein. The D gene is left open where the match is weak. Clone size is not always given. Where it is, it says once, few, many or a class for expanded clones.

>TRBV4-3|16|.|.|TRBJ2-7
TGCGCCAGCAGCCAAGACCGGGTCGGGAGCTCCTACGAGCAGTACTTC
CASSQDRVGSSYEQYF
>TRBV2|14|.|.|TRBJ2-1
TGTGCCAGCAGTGAAGTTGCCATTTACAATGAGCAGTTCTTC
CASSEVAIYNEQFF
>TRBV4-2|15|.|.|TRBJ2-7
TGTGCCAGCAGCCAAGGGGCAGAGTTCCCCTACGAGCAGTACTTC
CASSQGAEFPYEQYF
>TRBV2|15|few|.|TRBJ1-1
TGTGCCAGCAGTGAAGGTAGCGCTGAGTACACTGAAGCTTTCTTT
CASSEGSAEYTEAFF
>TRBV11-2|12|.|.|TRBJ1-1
TGTGCCAGCAGCACGGGGCAGACTGAAGCTTTCTTT
CASSTGQTEAFF
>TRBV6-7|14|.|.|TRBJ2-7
TGTGCCAGCGAGGACAGCTGGAGCTCCTACGAGCAGTACTTC
CASEDSWSSYEQYF
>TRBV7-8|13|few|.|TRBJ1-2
TGTGCCAGCAGCACAACAGGGTTGTATGGCTACACCTTC
CASSTTGLYGYTF
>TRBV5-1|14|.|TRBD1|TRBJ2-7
TGCGCCAGCAGCTTGGGGACAGGGACCTACGAGCAGTACTTC
CASSLGTGTYEQYF
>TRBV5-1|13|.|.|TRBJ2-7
TGCGCCAGCAGCCCGATAGGCCTCGGCGAGCAGTACTTC
CASSPIGLGEQYF
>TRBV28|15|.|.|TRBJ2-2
TGTGCCAGCAGTTTGTGGGGGGAAGACACCGGGGAGCTGTTTTTT
CASSLWGEDTGELFF
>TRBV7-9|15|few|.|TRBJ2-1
TGTGCCAGCAGCTTTGGGGGGGCCCCCTACAATGAGCAGTTCTTC
CASSFGGAPYNEQFF
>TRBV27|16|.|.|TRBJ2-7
TGTGCCAGCAGTTTTTCCCCCGGGACACCCCTACGGGAGCAGTACTTC
CASSFSPGTPLREQYF
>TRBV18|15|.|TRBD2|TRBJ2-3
TGTGCCAGCTCACCCCTAGCGGGAGGAGGAGATACGCAGTATTTT
CASSPLAGGGDTQYF
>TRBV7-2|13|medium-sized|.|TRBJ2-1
TGTGCCAGCAGCTTAGGGGGCGAGAATGAGCAGTTCTTC
CASSLGGENEQFF
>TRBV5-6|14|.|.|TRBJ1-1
TGTGCCAGCAGCTTGGGTGGACAGTTTGTTTTCGCTTTCTTT
CASSLGGQFVFAFF
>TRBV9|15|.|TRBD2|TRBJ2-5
TGTGCCAGCAGCCCGAGACTAGCGGGGGAAGAGACCCAGTACTTC
CASSPRLAGEETQYF
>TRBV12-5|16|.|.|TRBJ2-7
TGTGCTAGTGCTCACGGAGTAACGGGACTCTACTACGAGCAGTACTTC
CASAHGVTGLYYEQYF
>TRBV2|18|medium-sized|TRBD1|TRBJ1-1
TGTGCCAGCAGTGATAAATTAAGTGGGAGAGGGGGCCACCCTGAAGCTTTCTTT
CASSDKLSGRGGHPEAFF
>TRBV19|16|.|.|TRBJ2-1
TGTGCCAGTAGTATCCCTACCCGGCGAGCCTACAATGAGCAGTTCTTC
CASSIPTRRAYNEQFF
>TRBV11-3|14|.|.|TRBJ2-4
TGTGCCAGCAGCGCTACCCCGAGGTGGGGCATTCAGTACTTC
CASSATPRWGIQYF
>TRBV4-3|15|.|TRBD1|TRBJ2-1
TGCGCCAGCAGCCGCAACACCGGGACAGCAACTCCGCAGTTCTTC
CASSRNTGTATPQFF
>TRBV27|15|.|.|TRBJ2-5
TGTGCCAGCAGTTGGGGGGCGGGGGTCCTTGAGACCCAGTACTTC
CASSWGAGVLETQYF
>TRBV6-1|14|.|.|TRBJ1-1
TGTGCCAGCAGTGCCAGAGGATGGGACACTGAAGCTTTCTTT
CASSARGWDTEAFF
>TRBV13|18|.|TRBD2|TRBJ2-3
TGTGCCAGCAGCTTGGATAAGACTAGCGGGAGGGCCGGTGATACGCAGTATTTT
CASSLDKTSGRAGDTQYF
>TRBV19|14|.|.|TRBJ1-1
TGTGCCAGTTCTCCAGGGGCCCCGAACACTGAAGCTTTCTTT
CASSPGAPNTEAFF
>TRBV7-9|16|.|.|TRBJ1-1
TGTGCCAGCAGCTTAGCGCGGTTCGAGGGCAACACTGAAGCTTTCTTT
CASSLARFEGNTEAFF
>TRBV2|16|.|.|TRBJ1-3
TGTGCCAGCAGTGAAGAGGCCAGCCCTGAGGGGAACACCATATATTTT
CASSEEASPEGNTIYF
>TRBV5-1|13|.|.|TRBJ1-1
TGCGCCAGCAGCTTTAGTGAGTTGCCTGAAGCTTTCTTT
CASSFSELPEAFF
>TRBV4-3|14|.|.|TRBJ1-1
TGCGCCAGCAGCCCCACGGAGATGAACACTGAAGCTTTCTTT
CASSPTEMNTEAFF
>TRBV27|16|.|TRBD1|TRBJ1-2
TGTGCCAGCAGTTTATTGGGGGACAGGGGAGGGTATGGCTACACCTTC
CASSLLGDRGGYGYTF
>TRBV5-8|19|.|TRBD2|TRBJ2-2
TGTGCCGACAGTTTTTTGGGGGATAGCGGGAGGGATAACACCGGGGAGCTGTTTTTT
CADSFLGDSGRDNTGELFF
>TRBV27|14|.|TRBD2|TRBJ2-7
TGTGCCAGCACTACTCTAGCGGGAGGCTACGAGCAGTACTTC
CASTTLAGGYEQYF
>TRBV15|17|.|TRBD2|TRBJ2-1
TGTGCCACCAGCAAGACTAGCGGGGGGGCTCAGCGCGGTGAGCAGTTCTTC
CATSKTSGGAQRGEQFF
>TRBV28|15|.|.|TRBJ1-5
TGTGCCAGCAGTGAAACGGACGCGTACAATCAGCCCCAGCATTTT
CASSETDAYNQPQHF
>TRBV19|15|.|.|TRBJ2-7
TGTGCCAGTAGTATTCGGAGCGGCCCCCTGGACGAGCAGTACTTC
CASSIRSGPLDEQYF
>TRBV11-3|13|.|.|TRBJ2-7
TGTGCCAGCAGCGGCAGAACTACCTACGAGCAGTACTTC
CASSGRTTYEQYF
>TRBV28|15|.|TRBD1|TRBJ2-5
TGTGCCAGCAGTTTGGAGTCAGGGGGCCCCGAGACCCAGTACTTC
CASSLESGGPETQYF
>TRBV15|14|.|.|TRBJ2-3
TGTGCCACCCGCCCGGGGGCGGGAGAAGATACGCAGTATTTT
CATRPGAGEDTQYF
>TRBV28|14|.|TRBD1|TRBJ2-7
TGTGCCAGCACCTGGATGGGACAGGGGAACGAGCAGTACTTC
CASTWMGQGNEQYF
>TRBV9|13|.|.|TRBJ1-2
TGTGCCAGCAGCGGTTTGGGGCTCTATGGCTACACCTTC
CASSGLGLYGYTF
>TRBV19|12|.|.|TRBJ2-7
TGTGCCAGTAGTATAGATGGGCTGGAGCAGTACTTC
CASSIDGLEQYF
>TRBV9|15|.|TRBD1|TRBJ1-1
TGTGCCAGCAGCCTTTCCCCGGCAGGGGGCGATGAAGCTTTCTTT
CASSLSPAGGDEAFF
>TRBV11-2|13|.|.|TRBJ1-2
TGTGCCAGCAGCTTAGAGGCAGGAAGTGGCTACACCTTC
CASSLEAGSGYTF
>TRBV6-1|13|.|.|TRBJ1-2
TGTGCCAGCAGTGAAGGTTGGGGGGAGGGCTACACCTTC
CASSEGWGEGYTF
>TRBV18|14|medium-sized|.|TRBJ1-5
TGTGCCAGCTCACCAACAGGGAGGGATCAGCCCCAGCATTTT
CASSPTGRDQPQHF
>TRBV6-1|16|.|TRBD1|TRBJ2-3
TGTGCCAGCAGTGAAGGGGACAGCCTGACCACAGATACGCAGTATTTT
CASSEGDSLTTDTQYF
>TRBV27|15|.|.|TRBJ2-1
TGTGCCAGCAGTTTATCTAGCGGAGCCTACAATGAGCAGTTCTTC
CASSLSSGAYNEQFF
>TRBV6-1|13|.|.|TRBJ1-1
TGTGCCAGCAGGTTCTCGATAGGGGGTGAAGCTTTCTTT
CASRFSIGGEAFF
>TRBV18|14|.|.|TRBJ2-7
TGTGCCAGCTCACCACCGACGGGGGCGGGGGAGCAGTACTTC
CASSPPTGAGEQYF
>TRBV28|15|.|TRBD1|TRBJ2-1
TGTGCCAGCAGTTTGACAGGGGGTATTGGGAATGAGCAGTTCTTC
CASSLTGGIGNEQFF
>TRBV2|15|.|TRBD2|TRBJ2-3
TGTGCCATCTTCACTTTAGCGGGAGTAATAGATACGCAGTATTTT
CAIFTLAGVIDTQYF
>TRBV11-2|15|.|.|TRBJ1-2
TGTGCCAGCAGCTTAGAAAGCGAGACAGGTTATGGCTACACCTTC
CASSLESETGYGYTF
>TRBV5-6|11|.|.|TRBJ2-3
TGTGCCAGCAGCTCCGGGACTGTTCAGTATTTT
CASSSGTVQYF
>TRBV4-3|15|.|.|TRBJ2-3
TGCGCCAGCAGCCAAGTGTGGGGGCCCACAGATACGCAGTATTTT
CASSQVWGPTDTQYF
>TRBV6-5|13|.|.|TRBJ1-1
TGTGCCAGCAGTTGGACGGAGAACACTGAAGCTTTCTTT
CASSWTENTEAFF
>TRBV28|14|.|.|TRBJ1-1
TGTGCCAGCAGTTTCAGGGGAATGAACACTGAAGCTTTCTTT
CASSFRGMNTEAFF
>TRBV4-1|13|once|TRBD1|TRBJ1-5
TGCGCCAGCAGCGACAGGGAACTCAGCCCCCAGCATTTT
CASSDRELSPQHF
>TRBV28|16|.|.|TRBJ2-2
TGTGCCACCAACCCCCGACTAAATGCGAACACCGGGGAGCTGTTTTTT
CATNPRLNANTGELFF